The clone carrying this T cell receptor beta chain was found a few times. The antigen is unknown. It was with 60 Vbeta and 13 Jbeta primers that the PCR ran. The assay was immunoSEQ multiplex PCR, and TCRdb's table has in-frame clones only and misses some. The sample has over 95,000 clones; 77% are singletons. Healthy bone marrow donors made up the cohort. This sample stems from a study of cytomegalovirus exposure and HLA in healthy donors. Overall study findings and caveats: In vitro confirmation showed a few CMV-associated chains to be CMV antigen specific.

Germline V gene sequence: CDR1 LGHNA, CDR2 YNFKEQ. With 6 bases removed from V and 11 bases from J, the gap between germline ends came to 16 bases. CDR3 size: 12 residues. The sequence derives from a female donor in good health and CMV-seronegative. The chain combines TRBV4-2 with TRBJ1-1, with a possible D match to TRBD1 (6 bases). The sequenced sample was PBMCs. The CDR3 is CASSQNRDNAFF. The CDR3 DNA follows: TGTGCCAGCAGTCAAAACCGGGACAACGCTTTCTTT.